What follows are 16 T cell receptor beta chains derived from one specimen sequenced in a study of shared clonotypes between healthy human individuals. Assay: immunoSEQ multiplex PCR; the TCRdb copy retains only in-frame clones and omits some. This sample has approximately 1.5 million clones, with approximately 98.5% found just once. The sequenced material came from naive CD4+ T cells sorted from blood. Subset reported: CD45RA+ positively selected. These TCRs come from a man aged 25-40 years in good health.

This chain joins TRBV2 and TRBJ2-1; TRBD1 matches at 10 bases. With 2 bases clipped from V and 3 bases from J, the junction kept 4 bases outside the gene matches. This CDR3 comprises 16 residues. Germline V gene sequence: CDR1 SNHLY, CDR2 FYNNEI. The CDR3 is CASSELGQGIYNEQFF. CDR3 nucleotide sequence: TGTGCCAGCAGTGAATTGGGACAGGGGATCTACAATGAGCAGTTCTTC.

V and J are TRBV5-4 and TRBJ2-5; 10 nucleotides agree with TRBD2. The CDR3 extends over 14 amino acids. Losses at the gene ends were 5 bases for V and 5 bases for J; bases not matched to a gene: 6. In germline, CDR1 is SGHNT, CDR2 YYREEE (reference sequence). The CDR3 sequence: CASSPAGGRETQYF. The DNA for the CDR3 is TGTGCCAGCAGTCCAGCGGGAGGGCGGGAGACCCAGTACTTC.

The chain couples TRBV11-3 to TRBJ2-7; D is possibly TRBD1 or TRBD2 (5 bases each). From germline, CDR1 is SGHNT and CDR2 YENEEA. V was shortened by 10 bases and J by 2 bases, with 24 bases between the two germline ends. This CDR3 comprises 16 residues. Written as DNA, the CDR3 is TGTGCCAACACGAGGGGTAGGCGTAGAGAAACCTACGAGCAGTACTTC. Its translation is CANTRGRRRETYEQYF.

The chain joins TRBV4-3 to TRBJ2-1, with D maybe TRBD1 (6 bases). Between the trimmed V and J ends, which lost 3 bases and 9 bases, there was a span of 15 bases. The CDR3 sequence is 14 residues long. Germline CDR1 LGHNA, CDR2 YSLEER. The CDR3 sequence is CASSQGSLGGEQFF. The DNA for the CDR3 is TGCGCCAGCAGCCAGGGCAGCCTAGGGGGTGAGCAGTTCTTC.

This clone was seen once. The chain combines TRBV18 with TRBJ1-5; D is perhaps TRBD1 (5 bases). The CDR3 totals 15 residues. Germline CDR1 and CDR2: KGHSH and LQKENI. The germline V and J ends were trimmed by 6 bases and 5 bases, with 17 bases remaining between them. CDR3 region: CASSPAAGSDQPQHF. The CDR3 region has the DNA TGTGCCAGCTCCCCCGCCGCAGGGTCGGATCAGCCCCAGCATTTT.

The V call is TRBV4-3, the J call TRBJ1-1; D remains ambiguous. Germline V CDR1 and CDR2: LGHNA, YSLEER. The CDR3 is 15 amino acids. Deletions cut 1 base from V and 4 bases from J, with 13 bases between. This chain's CDR3 is CASSQVLSDFTEAFF. The CDR3, as DNA: TGCGCCAGCAGCCAAGTTTTGTCGGACTTCACTGAAGCTTTCTTT.

The chain links TRBV29-1 to TRBJ2-3; D perhaps matches TRBD1 (5 bases). Germline-derived CDR1 and CDR2 are SQVTM and ANQGSEA. V lost 4 bases and J 1 base, leaving 9 bases between the germline ends. This CDR3 region has 13 residues. The CDR3 nucleotides read TGCAGCGTTGTCTTCAGGGGCACAGATACGCAGTATTTT. As protein: CSVVFRGTDTQYF.

This clone was seen once. This chain links TRBV18 with TRBJ1-4; D is undetermined. The germline V and J ends were trimmed by 4 bases and 0 bases, with 12 bases remaining between them. The CDR3 loop spans 16 amino acids. Germline CDR1 reads KGHSH; CDR2 reads LQKENI. DNA for the CDR3: TGTGCCAGCTCACTTCAACAGCCTGCAACTAATGAAAAACTGTTTTTT. Residues: CASSLQQPATNEKLFF.

The V gene is TRBV11-2, the J gene TRBJ2-1; D may be TRBD2 (5 bases). The CDR3 spans 11 residues. The V end lost 3 bases, the J end lost 8 bases, and 5 bases lay between the germline ends. Germline loops: CDR1 SGHAT, CDR2 FQNNGV. This CDR3 reads CASSLRDEQFF. The CDR3 DNA sequence: TGTGCCAGCAGCTTGCGGGATGAGCAGTTCTTC.

V usage is TRBV5-4 and J usage is TRBJ2-7, with 8 bases aligning to TRBD2. The V segment lost 0 bases and the J segment 4 bases; nucleotides outside the gene matches: 3. The CDR3 is made up of 14 amino acids. Germline lookup yields CDR1 SGHNT and CDR2 YYREEE (reference sequence). The CDR3, as DNA: TGTGCCAGCAGCTTGGGCGGACTAGCTTACGAGCAGTACTTC. Its protein product is CASSLGGLAYEQYF.

The DNA of the CDR3 is TGTGCCAGCAGCTATACAGGGAGCACAGATACGCAGTATTTT. It is translated as CASSYTGSTDTQYF. V gene TRBV5-4 combines with J gene TRBJ2-3, with D perhaps TRBD1 (6 bases). The CDR3 consists of 14 residues. Trimming stripped 3 bases from V and 0 bases from J, with 8 bases between. Per germline, CDR1 SGHNT and CDR2 YYREEE (reference sequence).

The rearrangement joins TRBV7-9 to TRBJ2-2; possible D gene TRBD2, 6 bases. Deletions cut 2 bases from V and 5 bases from J, with 18 bases between. The length of the CDR3 is 17 residues. Germline CDR1 SEHNR, CDR2 FQNEAQ (reference sequence). The CDR3 spells CASSLTGRAGGTGELFF. The CDR3 DNA reads as TGTGCCAGCAGCTTAACCGGACGAGCGGGCGGTACCGGGGAGCTGTTTTTT.

The gene calls are TRBV19 and TRBJ1-5; D may be TRBD1 (6 bases). Germline CDR1 is LNHDA and CDR2 is SQIVND (reference sequence). V was trimmed by 4 bases and J by 3 bases, leaving 16 bases between them. The CDR3 has 16 amino acids. CDR3 sequence: CASSRVQQGSNQPQHF. The CDR3 region has the DNA TGTGCCAGTAGTAGAGTACAACAGGGATCCAATCAGCCCCAGCATTTT. Full variable domain (rest looked up from reference TRBV19 and TRBJ1-5): DGGITQSPKYLFRKEGQNVTLSCEQNLNHDAMYWYRQDPGQGLRLIYYSQIVNDFQKGDIAEGYSVSREKKESFPLTVTSAQKNPTAFYLCASSRVQQGSNQPQHFGDGTRLSIL.

This chain joins TRBV28 and TRBJ2-2; no clear D. Germline CDR1 reads MDHEN; CDR2 reads SYDVKM. The CDR3 spans 15 residues. V dropped 2 bases and J dropped 0 bases, with 7 bases sitting between them. CDR3 DNA sequence: TGTGCCAGCAGTTTACAGACCGCGAACACCGGGGAGCTGTTTTTT. Translated: CASSLQTANTGELFF.

This rearrangement joins TRBV6-5 to TRBJ1-5; a weak D match, TRBD1 (5 bases). The CDR3 has 15 residues. Trimming pared 5 bases from V and 1 base from J, leaving 12 bases between. From germline, CDR1 is MNHEY and CDR2 SVGAGI. CDR3 in DNA: TGTGCCAGCAGTGCCGGGGCAGCGAGCAATCAGCCCCAGCATTTT. This gives the protein CASSAGAASNQPQHF.

The count of this clone is one. The V and J genes are TRBV9 and TRBJ2-7; maybe TRBD1 (6 bases). This CDR3 has 14 amino acids. Per germline, CDR1 SGDLS and CDR2 YYNGEE. V dropped 3 bases and J dropped 2 bases, with 12 bases sitting between them. The CDR3 nucleotides read TGTGCCAGCAGCGCCGGGACAAACACCTACGAGCAGTACTTC. Translating gives CASSAGTNTYEQYF.